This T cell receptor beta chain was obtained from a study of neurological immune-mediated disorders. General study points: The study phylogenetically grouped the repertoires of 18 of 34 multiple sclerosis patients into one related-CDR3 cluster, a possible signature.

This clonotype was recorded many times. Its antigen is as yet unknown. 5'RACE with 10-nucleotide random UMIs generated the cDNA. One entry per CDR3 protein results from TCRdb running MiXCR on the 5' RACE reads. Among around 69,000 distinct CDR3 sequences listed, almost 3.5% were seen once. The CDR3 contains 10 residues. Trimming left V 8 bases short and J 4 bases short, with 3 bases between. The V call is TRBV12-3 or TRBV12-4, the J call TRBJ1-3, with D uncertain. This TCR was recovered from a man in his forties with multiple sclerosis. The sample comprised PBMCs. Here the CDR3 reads CASGGNTIYF. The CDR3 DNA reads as TGTGCCAGCGGCGGAAACACCATATATTTT.